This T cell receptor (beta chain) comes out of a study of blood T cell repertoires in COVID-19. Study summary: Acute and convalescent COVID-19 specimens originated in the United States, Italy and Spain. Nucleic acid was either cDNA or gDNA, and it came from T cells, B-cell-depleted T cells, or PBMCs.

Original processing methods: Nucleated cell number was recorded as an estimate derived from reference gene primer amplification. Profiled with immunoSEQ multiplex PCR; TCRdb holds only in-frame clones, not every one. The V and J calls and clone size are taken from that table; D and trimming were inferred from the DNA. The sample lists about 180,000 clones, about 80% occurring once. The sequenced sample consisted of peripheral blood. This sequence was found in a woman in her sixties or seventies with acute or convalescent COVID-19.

The CDR3 sequence is CASRLLDREDEQYF. For the CDR3, the DNA is TGCGCCAGCAGGCTACTTGACAGGGAGGACGAGCAGTACTTC. V and J are TRBV23-1 and TRBJ2-7; the D gene is possibly TRBD1 (7 bases). TRBV23-1 is assigned to the ORF class and has an uncertain function. The CDR3 sequence is 14 residues long. V shed 6 bases and J shed 5 bases, with 17 bases lying between them.